A selection of T cell receptor beta chains follows, all from one sample in a study of blood T cell repertoires in COVID-19. The data were produced by immunoSEQ multiplex PCR, yet TCRdb's version contains in-frame clones alone and is incomplete. This sample has roughly 83,000 clones, with 86% found just once. The sample taken for sequencing was peripheral blood. The origin of the receptors is a man in his forties or fifties with active COVID-19. CDR3s include the opening cysteine and the closing phenylalanine or tryptophan. A D gene is named only where the DNA matches it firmly. Only some rows state a clone size, as once, few, many or a class for expanded clones.

D gene,J gene,clone size,V gene,CDR3 protein,CDR3 DNA
.,TRBJ2-2,few,TRBV11-2,CASSLASQTRTGELFF,TGTGCCAGCAGCTTAGCGAGTCAAACTCGGACCGGGGAGCTGTTTTTT
.,TRBJ1-1,.,TRBV5-3,CARNCTEAFF,TGTGCCAGAAACTGCACTGAAGCTTTCTTT
.,TRBJ1-2,few,TRBV5-1,CASSRDSGNYGYTF,TGCGCCAGCAGCCGTGACTCCGGTAACTATGGCTACACCTTC
.,TRBJ1-1,.,TRBV5-1,CASSLVGREGTEAFF,TGCGCCAGCAGCTTGGTTGGCAGGGAGGGCACTGAAGCTTTCTTT
TRBD1,TRBJ2-5,.,TRBV7-2,CASSLGSQGARETQYF,TGTGCCAGCAGCTTAGGGAGCCAGGGGGCGCGTGAGACCCAGTACTTC
TRBD2,TRBJ2-1,.,TRBV19,CASSMGLAGNNEQFF,TGTGCCAGTAGTATGGGTCTAGCGGGAAACAATGAGCAGTTCTTC
TRBD2,TRBJ2-5,.,TRBV5-3,CARSLTSGGLQETQYF,TGTGCCAGAAGTTTAACTAGCGGGGGGCTCCAAGAGACCCAGTACTTC
TRBD1,TRBJ2-2,few,TRBV7-9,CASSSNLPTGAGELFF,TGTGCCAGCAGCTCAAACTTACCGACAGGGGCCGGGGAGCTGTTTTTT
.,TRBJ2-7,medium-sized,TRBV28,CASSIQYEQYF,TGTGCCAGCAGTATCCAATACGAGCAGTACTTC
.,TRBJ2-2,.,TRBV3-1/TRBV3-2,CASSRQRLANTGELFF,TGTGCCAGCAGCCGACAGAGACTCGCGAACACCGGGGAGCTGTTTTTT
TRBD2,TRBJ2-2,.,TRBV3-1/TRBV3-2,CASSQGEGYGELFF,TGTGCCAGCAGCCAAGGGGAGGGGTACGGGGAGCTGTTTTTT
TRBD1,TRBJ1-5,.,TRBV28,CASSLRAGGRGNQPQHF,TGTGCCAGCAGTTTAAGGGCAGGGGGACGGGGCAATCAGCCCCAGCATTTT
.,TRBJ1-4,.,TRBV28,CASSPGETPSAFNEKLFF,TGTGCCAGCAGTCCCGGGGAGACCCCTTCGGCATTTAATGAAAAACTGTTTTTT
.,TRBJ2-7,few,TRBV14,CASSQDLFGGFGQYF,TGTGCCAGCAGCCAAGATCTGTTCGGCGGGTTTGGGCAGTACTTC
.,TRBJ1-1,.,TRBV28,CASSLFAGRREAFF,TGTGCCAGCAGTTTATTCGCGGGCAGGAGGGAAGCTTTCTTT
.,TRBJ2-5,.,TRBV29-1,CSVRKGVKETQYF,TGCAGCGTTCGTAAGGGGGTTAAAGAGACCCAGTACTTC
TRBD2,TRBJ2-3,.,TRBV6-7,CASILSGLGVDTQYF,TGTGCCAGCATTCTAAGCGGACTAGGAGTAGATACGCAGTATTTT
TRBD2,TRBJ2-1,.,TRBV3-1/TRBV3-2,CASSQPTSGRGYNEQFF,TGTGCCAGCAGCCAACCGACTAGCGGGAGGGGGTACAATGAGCAGTTCTTC
.,TRBJ1-4,.,TRBV4-3,CASSQEGTGWSEKLFF,TGCGCCAGCAGCCAAGAAGGCACAGGGTGGAGTGAAAAACTGTTTTTT
.,TRBJ1-2,.,TRBV19,CASTEASGVYGYTF,TGTGCCAGTACCGAGGCTTCGGGGGTCTATGGCTACACCTTC
TRBD2,TRBJ2-1,.,TRBV6-5,CASNPPGLQNEQFF,TGTGCCAGCAATCCTCCGGGACTACAAAACGAGCAGTTCTTC
TRBD2,TRBJ2-7,.,TRBV30,CAWRWSGSSYEQYF,TGTGCCTGGAGATGGAGCGGGAGCTCCTACGAGCAGTACTTC
TRBD2,TRBJ2-3,.,TRBV24-1,CATSDFATRGTSGIYTDTQYF,TGTGCCACCAGTGATTTCGCGACAAGGGGGACTAGCGGGATCTACACAGATACGCAGTATTTT
TRBD1,TRBJ1-6,.,TRBV27,CASSLVGQANSPLHF,TGTGCCAGCAGTTTAGTGGGACAGGCCAATTCACCCCTCCACTTT
.,TRBJ2-1,.,TRBV9,CASSPLEGAIYNEQFF,TGTGCCAGCAGCCCCTTAGAGGGAGCCATATACAATGAGCAGTTCTTC
TRBD2,TRBJ2-5,.,TRBV27,CASSLAAGGWETQYF,TGTGCCAGCAGTTTAGCTGCGGGGGGCTGGGAGACCCAGTACTTC
.,TRBJ1-4,.,TRBV28,CASSFRSRDEKLFF,TGTGCCAGCAGTTTTCGGTCGAGGGATGAAAAACTGTTTTTT